This TCR beta chain was identified in a study of cytomegalovirus exposure and HLA in healthy donors. This clone was observed a few times. The primer mix had 60 Vbeta and 13 Jbeta primers. TCRdb's table, derived via immunoSEQ multiplex PCR, lists solely in-frame clones and lacks some. The sample shows 200,000 to 250,000 clones, around 83% of them seen only once. Germline loops: CDR1 LNHDA, CDR2 SQIVND (reference sequence). V shed 6 bases and J 6 bases; nucleotides not matched to a gene: 8. The CDR3 loop spans 15 amino acids. The sample taken for sequencing was PBMCs. The V gene is TRBV19, the J gene TRBJ1-5; 10 positions agree with TRBD1. This sequence was found in a woman aged 40 to 50 in good health and CMV-seronegative. CDR3 amino acids: CASRSGTGDGQPQHF. In DNA form, the CDR3 reads TGTGCCAGTAGATCCGGGACAGGGGATGGTCAGCCCCAGCATTTT.